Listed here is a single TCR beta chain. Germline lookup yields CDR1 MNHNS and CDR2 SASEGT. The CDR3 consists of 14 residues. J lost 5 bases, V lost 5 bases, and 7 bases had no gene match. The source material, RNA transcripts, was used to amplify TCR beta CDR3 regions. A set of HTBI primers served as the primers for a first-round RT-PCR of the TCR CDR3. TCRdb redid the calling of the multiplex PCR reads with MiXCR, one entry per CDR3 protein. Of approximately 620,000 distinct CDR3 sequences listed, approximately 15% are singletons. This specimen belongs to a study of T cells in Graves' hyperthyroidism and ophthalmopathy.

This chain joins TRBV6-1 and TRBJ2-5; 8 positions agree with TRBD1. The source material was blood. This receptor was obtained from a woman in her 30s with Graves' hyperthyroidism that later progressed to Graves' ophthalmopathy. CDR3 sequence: CASSQRTGWETQYF. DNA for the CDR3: TGTGCCAGCAGTCAGAGGACAGGGTGGGAGACCCAGTACTTC.